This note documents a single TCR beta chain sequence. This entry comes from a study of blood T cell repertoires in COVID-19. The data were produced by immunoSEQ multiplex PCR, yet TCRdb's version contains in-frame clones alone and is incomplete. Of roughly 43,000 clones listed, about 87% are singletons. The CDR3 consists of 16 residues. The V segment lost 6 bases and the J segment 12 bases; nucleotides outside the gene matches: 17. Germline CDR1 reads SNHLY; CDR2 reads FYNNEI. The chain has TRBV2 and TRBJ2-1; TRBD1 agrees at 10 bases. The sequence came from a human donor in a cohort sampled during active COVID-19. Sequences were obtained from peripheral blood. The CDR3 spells CASSDAPGQGWAGQFF. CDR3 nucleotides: TGTGCCAGCAGCGACGCTCCGGGACAGGGGTGGGCCGGGCAGTTCTTC. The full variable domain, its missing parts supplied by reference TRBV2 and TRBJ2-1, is EPEVTQTPSHQVTQMGQEVILRCVPISNHLYFYWYRQILGQKVEFLVSFYNNEISEKSEIFDDQFSVERPDGSNFTLKIRSTKLEDSAMYFCASSDAPGQGWAGQFFGPGTRLTVL.